This passage covers 8 T cell receptor beta chains from one sample sequenced in a study of blood T cell repertoires in COVID-19. Data came from immunoSEQ multiplex PCR; TCRdb stores just in-frame clones and leaves some out. This sample has about 240,000 clones, with around 86% found just once. Sequencing used PBMCs or T cells enriched from blood (not recorded which). The receptors originated from a woman between 35 and 50 years old with acute COVID-19.

The chain links TRBV27 to TRBJ2-3; TRBD2 matches 9 bases. The CDR3 runs 15 residues. After removal of 7 bases from V and 2 bases from J, the junction contained 7 bases not matched to a gene. Germline loops: CDR1 MNHEY, CDR2 SMNVEV (reference sequence). CDR3 bases: TGTGCCAGCACCCGGACTAGCGCCCACACAGATACGCAGTATTTT. The encoded protein is CASTRTSAHTDTQYF.

The CDR3, as DNA: TGTGCCAGCAGTCCAACCAGGGATCTGAACGAAGCTTTCTTT. Protein product: CASSPTRDLNEAFF. The chain has TRBV27 and TRBJ1-1; D perhaps matches TRBD1 (5 bases). This CDR3 contains 14 residues. CDR1 is MNHEY and CDR2 is SMNVEV in the germline V gene (reference sequence). The ends were cut back, 5 bases at V and 8 bases at J, with 18 bases in the middle.

The genes are TRBV25-1 and TRBJ2-7, with TRBD1 identical over 7 bases. Trimming removed 4 bases from V and 2 bases from J; junction bases left unmatched: 8. This CDR3 is 15 amino acids long. Germline V lookup: CDR1 MGHDK, CDR2 SYGVNS. The CDR3 nucleotides are TGTGCCAGCAGTGGTGAGAACAGGGGCCCCTACGAGCAGTACTTC. It specifies CASSGENRGPYEQYF.

The CDR3 DNA is TGTGCCACCAGTTACAGGGGCGACAATGAGCAGTTCTTC. It translates to CATSYRGDNEQFF. The chain recombines TRBV24-1 with TRBJ2-1; 7 bases map to TRBD1. Germline-derived CDR1 and CDR2 are KGHDR and SFDVKD. The CDR3 covers 13 residues. Trimming took 6 bases from V and 5 from J; bases not matched to a gene: 3.

The rearrangement uses TRBV3-1 (or the pseudogene TRBV3-2) and TRBJ1-2; no definite D call. Germline values: CDR1 LGHDT, CDR2 YNNKEL (reference sequence). The CDR3 runs 14 residues. Trimming stripped 1 base from V and 5 bases from J, with 11 bases between. The chain's CDR3 is CASSQASGVYGYTF. The CDR3 DNA is TGTGCCAGCAGCCAAGCATCCGGGGTTTATGGCTACACCTTC.

This chain uses TRBV7-6 with TRBJ2-1, with TRBD1 as a possible D gene (5 bases). This CDR3 is built from 16 residues. Germline-derived CDR1 and CDR2 are SGHVS and FNYEAQ. Trimming pared 5 bases from V and 0 bases from J, leaving 14 bases between. The CDR3 reads CASSAVWTSSYNEQFF. DNA for the CDR3: TGTGCCAGCAGCGCAGTGTGGACAAGCTCCTACAATGAGCAGTTCTTC.

V and J are TRBV19 and TRBJ2-2; 11 bases line up with TRBD2. CDR1 is LNHDA, CDR2 SQIVND, per germline (reference sequence). V lost 5 bases, J lost 1 base, and 6 bases stayed unmatched. The CDR3 consists of 17 residues. The CDR3 reads CASSLKGLAENTGELFF. The CDR3 bases are TGTGCCAGTAGTCTGAAGGGACTAGCGGAGAACACCGGGGAGCTGTTTTTT.

This chain connects TRBV7-8 to TRBJ1-5; D remains unclear. The V end was cut by 1 base, the J end by 2 bases, with 15 bases between. The CDR3 has 17 residues. Germline V gives CDR1 SGHVS, CDR2 FQNEAQ. The CDR3 is CASSLGKVSGGNQPQHF. DNA for the CDR3: TGTGCCAGCAGCTTAGGAAAAGTTAGTGGAGGCAATCAGCCCCAGCATTTT. Variable domain in full (rest from reference TRBV7-8 and TRBJ1-5): GAGVSQSPRYKVAKRGQDVALRCDPISGHVSLFWYQQALGQGPEFLTYFQNEAQLDKSGLPSDRFFAERPEGSVSTLKIQRTQQEDSAVYLCASSLGKVSGGNQPQHFGDGTRLSIL.